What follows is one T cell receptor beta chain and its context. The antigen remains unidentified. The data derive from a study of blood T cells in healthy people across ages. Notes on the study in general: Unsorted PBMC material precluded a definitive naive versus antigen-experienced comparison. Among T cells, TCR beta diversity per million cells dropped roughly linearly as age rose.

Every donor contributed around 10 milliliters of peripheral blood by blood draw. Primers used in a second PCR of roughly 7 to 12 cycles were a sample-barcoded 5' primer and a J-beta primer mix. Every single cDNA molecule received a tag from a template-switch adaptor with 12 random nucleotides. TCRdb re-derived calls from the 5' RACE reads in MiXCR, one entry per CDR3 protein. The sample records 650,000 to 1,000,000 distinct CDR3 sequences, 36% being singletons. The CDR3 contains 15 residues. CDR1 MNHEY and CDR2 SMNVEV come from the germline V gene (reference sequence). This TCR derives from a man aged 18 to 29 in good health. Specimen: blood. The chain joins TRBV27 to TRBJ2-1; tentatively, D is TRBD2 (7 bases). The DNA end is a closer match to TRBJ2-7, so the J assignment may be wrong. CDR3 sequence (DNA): TGTGCCAGCCGGCGGACTAGGGTATGGGACAATGAGCAGTACTTC. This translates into CASRRTRVWDNEQYF.